The 5 T cell receptor beta chains in this list originate from one sample, sequenced in a study of monozygotic twins with inflammatory bowel disease. TCRdb re-called the 5' RACE reads; one entry per CDR3 protein, DNA not given. Its table lists about 440,000 distinct CDR3 sequences. Sequenced sample: blood. The receptors originated from a human donor with ulcerative colitis or Crohn's disease, or a healthy co-twin of an affected twin (not recorded which).

V is TRBV5-1 and J is TRBJ1-1. Germline CDR1 and CDR2: SGHRS and YFSETQ. CDR3 length: 15 residues. The chain's CDR3 is CASSLAVGLNTEAFF.

The J gene is TRBJ2-3, the V gene TRBV7-8. The CDR3 sequence is 12 residues long. Germline V CDR1 and CDR2: SGHVS, FQNEAQ. The CDR3 sequence is CASSLGDDTQYF. Full variable domain (remainder filled in from reference TRBV7-8 and TRBJ2-3): GAGVSQSPRYKVAKRGQDVALRCDPISGHVSLFWYQQALGQGPEFLTYFQNEAQLDKSGLPSDRFFAERPEGSVSTLKIQRTQQEDSAVYLCASSLGDDTQYFGPGTRLTVL.

The V call is TRBV30, the J call TRBJ2-7; TCRdb outputs TRBD1, but without DNA this stays unchecked. CDR1 and CDR2 (germline): GTSNPN, SVGIG (reference sequence). CDR3 length: 13 residues. This chain's CDR3 is CAWGGTGRIEQYF. The whole variable domain, filled in from reference TRBV30 and TRBJ2-7, reads SQTIHQWPATLVQPVGSPLSLECTVEGTSNPNLYWYRQAAGRGLQLLFYSVGIGQISSEVPQNLSASRPQDRQFILSSKKLLLSDSGFYLCAWGGTGRIEQYFGPGTRLTVT.

The rearrangement links TRBV5-1 to TRBJ1-4; TCRdb proposes TRBD1, but this gene call is untestable without DNA. Germline CDR1 reads SGHRS; CDR2 reads YFSETQ. The CDR3 spans 20 residues. CDR3: CASSFLPPGQGSTTNEKLFF.

This rearrangement joins TRBV5-1 to TRBJ1-1; TCRdb outputs TRBD1, but without DNA this stays unchecked. Germline V lookup: CDR1 SGHRS, CDR2 YFSETQ. CDR3 size: 15 residues. CDR3 sequence: CASSLVSGGGTEAFF.